This T cell receptor (beta chain) was found in a study of cytomegalovirus exposure and HLA in healthy donors. The CDR3 is 13 residues long. V lost 2 bases, J lost 8 bases, and 10 bases lay in between. CDR1 is LNHDA and CDR2 is SQIVND in the germline V gene (reference sequence). Worth noting for this clone: Its antigen remains unknown.

Regarding the study as a whole: The analysis excluded some indistinguishable V segments, including TRBV6-2 and TRBV6-3. Sequencing likely produced, as an artifact, a cluster of highly shared sequence variants. Per published accounts, TCR beta sequences correctly predicted the HLA-A and HLA-B alleles of most subjects. By HLA locus, TCR association rates varied in a later analysis, with DRB1 showing the most and HLA-C the fewest.

Vbeta (60) and Jbeta (13) primers were used in the PCR. Method: immunoSEQ multiplex PCR; TCRdb's copy keeps in-frame clones and lacks some. The data contain about 170,000 clones, roughly 80% of them singletons. Sequences were obtained from PBMCs. The source is a woman in her 50s in good health and CMV-seropositive. V is TRBV19 and J is TRBJ2-1; TRBD2 might be the D (5 bases). CDR3 coding DNA: TGTGCCAGTAGTATATCCCGGGAACATGAGCAGTTCTTC. Its translation: CASSISREHEQFF.